These 10 T cell receptor beta chains came from one sample sequenced in a study of CD8+CD57+ T cells in acquired aplastic anemia. CDR3 and TCR beta VDJ profiling relied on a genomic DNA template. TCRdb independently ran MiXCR on the reads; one entry per CDR3 protein. Of about 470,000 distinct CDR3 sequences in the sample, around 30% are singletons; the top ten hold under 0.95%. All patients picked for sequencing had shown, by flow cytometry, an expansion of CD8+CD57+ cells. Source material: sorted CD4+, CD8+, or CD8+CD57+ T cells (not recorded which) from PBMCs. Source of these receptors: a human donor with aplastic anemia.

The V and J genes are TRBV27 and TRBJ2-7; D ambiguous. Trimming took 2 bases from V and 5 from J, leaving 16 bases between them. The germline V gene has CDR1 MNHEY and CDR2 SMNVEV (reference sequence). There are 15 residues in the CDR3. CDR3 in DNA: TGTGCCAGCAGTTTAAGGCGAGCCCTCTCGGACGAGCAGTACTTC. Its protein product is CASSLRRALSDEQYF.

V and J are TRBV2 and TRBJ1-1; D is undetermined. Germline-derived CDR1 and CDR2 are SNHLY and FYNNEI. The CDR3 is made up of 13 amino acids. Trimming shortened V by 0 bases and J by 6 bases, and 8 bases separated the two germline ends. The CDR3 sequence: CASSEAQFPEAFF. The CDR3 DNA follows: TGTGCCAGCAGTGAAGCCCAGTTCCCTGAAGCTTTCTTT.

In its sample, this clonotype was seen a few times. V and J are TRBV5-1 and TRBJ2-1; 7 bases fit TRBD2. V gave up 0 bases and J gave up 5 bases; unmatched junction bases: 5. In germline, CDR1 is SGHRS, CDR2 YFSETQ. The CDR3 consists of 15 residues. The CDR3 sequence is CASSLVLAENNEQFF. The CDR3 nucleotides read TGCGCCAGCAGCTTGGTGCTAGCGGAAAACAATGAGCAGTTCTTC.

This clonotype was observed a few times. The chain links TRBV7-2 to TRBJ1-2; 9 bases match TRBD1. This CDR3 is 15 amino acids long. Trimming removed 2 bases from V and 7 bases from J; junction bases left unmatched: 8. Germline loops: CDR1 SGHTA, CDR2 FQGNSA. The CDR3 is CASSLSRGTGSGYTF. The CDR3 nucleotides are TGTGCCAGCAGCTTATCCAGAGGGACAGGGTCTGGCTACACCTTC.

The V gene is TRBV25-1, the J gene TRBJ2-7; D may be TRBD2 (7 bases). CDR1 is MGHDK and CDR2 is SYGVNS in the germline V gene. The CDR3 consists of 14 residues. The V gene lost 11 bases and the J gene lost 0 bases, with 17 bases spanning the gap. The DNA of the CDR3 is TGTGCCTGTCTCTGGCGGGGGCACTCCTACGAGCAGTACTTC. Encoded protein: CACLWRGHSYEQYF.

As to this clonotype: A much more abundant neighbour one base away suggests this may be a read error. The chain joins TRBV6-1 to TRBJ1-2; D uncertain. Germline values: CDR1 MNHNS, CDR2 SASEGT. CDR3 size: 12 residues. The CDR3: CASMLTEDGHTF. DNA for the CDR3: TGTGCCAGCATGTTGACTGAGGATGGCCACACCTTC.

The V and J genes are TRBV19 and TRBJ1-5; D possibly corresponds to TRBD1 (5 bases). Germline CDR1 reads LNHDA; CDR2 reads SQIVND (reference sequence). The CDR3 has 12 residues. V gave up 10 bases and J gave up 5 bases, with 12 bases separating them. CDR3 in amino acids: CATGLYDQPQHF. The CDR3 DNA is TGTGCCACGGGGCTGTACGATCAGCCCCAGCATTTT. Looking up the rest from reference TRBV19 and TRBJ1-5 gives the full variable domain: DGGITQSPKYLFRKEGQNVTLSCEQNLNHDAMYWYRQDPGQGLRLIYYSQIVNDFQKGDIAEGYSVSREKKESFPLTVTSAQKNPTAFYLCATGLYDQPQHFGDGTRLSIL.

To note about this clonotype: A much larger clone lies one base from this, so it may be a read error. The chain is built from TRBV20-1 and TRBJ1-2, with TRBD1 matching over 8 bases. This CDR3 region has 13 residues. V was pared by 5 bases and J by 3 bases, with 5 bases of the junction left unmatched. CDR1 DFQATT and CDR2 SNEGSKA come from the germline V gene (reference sequence). CDR3 nucleotides: TGCAGTGCTGGACAGGGCACTTACTATGGCTACACCTTC. It encodes CSAGQGTYYGYTF.

V usage is TRBV5-1 and J usage is TRBJ1-1; D unresolved. From germline, CDR1 is SGHRS and CDR2 YFSETQ. The CDR3 totals 14 residues. Trimming left V 3 bases short and J 0 bases short, with 9 bases between. CDR3 loop: CASSWTSVNTEAFF. The CDR3, as DNA: TGCGCCAGCAGCTGGACTTCAGTGAACACTGAAGCTTTCTTT.

J is TRBJ2-7 and V is TRBV20-1; the D is unclear. The germline gives CDR1 DFQATT, CDR2 SNEGSKA (reference sequence). This CDR3 has 14 amino acids. With 6 bases removed from V and 3 bases from J, the gap between germline ends came to 18 bases. In DNA form, the CDR3 reads TGCAGTGCCACCAGCCCCGGATGGATCTACGAGCAGTACTTC. It encodes CSATSPGWIYEQYF.